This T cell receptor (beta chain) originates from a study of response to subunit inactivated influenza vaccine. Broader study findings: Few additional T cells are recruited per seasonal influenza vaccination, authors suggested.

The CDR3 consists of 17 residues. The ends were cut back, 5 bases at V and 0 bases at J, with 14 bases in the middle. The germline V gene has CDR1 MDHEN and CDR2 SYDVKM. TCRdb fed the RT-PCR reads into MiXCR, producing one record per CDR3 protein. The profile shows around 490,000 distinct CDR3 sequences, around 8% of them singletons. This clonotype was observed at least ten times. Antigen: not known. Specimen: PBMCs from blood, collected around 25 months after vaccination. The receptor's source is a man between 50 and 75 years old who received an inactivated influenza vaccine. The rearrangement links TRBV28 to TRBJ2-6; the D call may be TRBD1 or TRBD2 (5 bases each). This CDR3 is CASSTGQHYSGANVLTF. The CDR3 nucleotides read TGTGCCAGCAGTACGGGGCAACATTACTCTGGGGCCAACGTCCTGACTTTC. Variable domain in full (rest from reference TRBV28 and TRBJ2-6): DVKVTQSSRYLVKRTGEKVFLECVQDMDHENMFWYRQDPGLGLRLIYFSYDVKMKEKGDIPEGYSVSREKKERFSLILESASTNQTSMYLCASSTGQHYSGANVLTFGAGSRLTVL.